A selection of T cell receptor beta chains follows, all from one sample in a study of cytotoxic CD8 clonotypes in ibrutinib-treated CLL. Sequencing was performed with immunoSEQ multiplex PCR; in TCRdb, only in-frame clones are kept and a portion is missing. Among approximately 330,000 clones listed, roughly 80% were seen once. Here the sequenced sample was PBMCs, taken before ibrutinib treatment. The receptor source for this set is a human donor with chronic lymphocytic leukemia. CDR3s include the opening cysteine and the closing phenylalanine or tryptophan. The D gene is left open where the match is weak. The listing skips clone size in some rows; elsewhere it reads once, few, many or a size class.

cdr3_nt,cdr3_aa,clone_size,d_call,v_call,j_call
TGCAGTGGACTGTTATACAATGAGCAGTTCTTC,CSGLLYNEQFF,once,-,TRBV20-1,TRBJ2-1
TGTGCCAGCAGAGGGCAGGCCGGTGTTGAAGCTTTCTTT,CASRGQAGVEAFF,-,-,TRBV6-5,TRBJ1-1
TGTGCCAGCAGTTTATCGTTGGGGGAAGGTCAGCCCCAGCATTTT,CASSLSLGEGQPQHF,-,-,TRBV28,TRBJ1-5
TGTGCCAGCAGTGATCCGACGAGGGACAGGGGATACGCAGGGGCCAACGTCCTGACTTTC,CASSDPTRDRGYAGANVLTF,-,TRBD1,TRBV6-1,TRBJ2-6
TGTGCCAGCAGTTGGGACAGGGGTCAGCCCCAGCATTTT,CASSWDRGQPQHF,-,TRBD1,TRBV27,TRBJ1-5
TGTGCCAGCTCACCACCGAACAGGGGGCGGGTTGGCTACACCTTC,CASSPPNRGRVGYTF,-,TRBD1,TRBV18,TRBJ1-2
TGCGCCAGCAGCCATGGGGGGTACCAAGAGACCCAGTACTTC,CASSHGGYQETQYF,-,-,TRBV5-1,TRBJ2-5
TGCGCCAGCAGCCAGGGACAGGGGGCTCCCTACGAGCAGTACTTC,CASSQGQGAPYEQYF,-,TRBD1,TRBV4-3,TRBJ2-7
TGTGCCAGCAGCAAAGGACTAGCGGGTGGGTCCTACGAGCAGTACTTC,CASSKGLAGGSYEQYF,-,TRBD2,TRBV9,TRBJ2-7
TGTGCCAGCAGAAGAACTAGCGGGAGGGCTTATGAGCAGTTCTTC,CASRRTSGRAYEQFF,few,TRBD2,TRBV27,TRBJ2-1
TGTGCCAGCAGTGAATATGGGACAAACAATGAGCAGTTCTTC,CASSEYGTNNEQFF,-,-,TRBV25-1,TRBJ2-1
TGTGCCAGCAGATTGACCCCAGCGGGCGATGAGCAGTTCTTC,CASRLTPAGDEQFF,-,-,TRBV28,TRBJ2-1
TGCGCCAGCAGTAGGGGACTACAGTACAATGAGCAGTTCTTC,CASSRGLQYNEQFF,-,TRBD2,TRBV10-2,TRBJ2-1
TGTGCCAGCAGCGTAGCTACGGGACTACATACCTACGAGCAGTACTTC,CASSVATGLHTYEQYF,few,TRBD2,TRBV9,TRBJ2-7
TGTGCCAGCAGCTTAGGAGGGGGTGTGAACACTGAAGCTTTCTTT,CASSLGGGVNTEAFF,-,-,TRBV7-6,TRBJ1-1
TGTGCCAGTAGTATGGGTCTCGACAGGGGTCAAGACGAGCAGTACTTC,CASSMGLDRGQDEQYF,-,TRBD1,TRBV19,TRBJ2-7
TGTGCCAGTAGCAAGACAGGGGGCGGCAATCAGCCCCAGCATTTT,CASSKTGGGNQPQHF,few,TRBD1,TRBV19,TRBJ1-5
TGTGCCAGCAGCCAACCGGGGGGGATGGAGTACTTC,CASSQPGGMEYF,-,TRBD2,TRBV5-6,TRBJ2-7
TGTGCCAGCTCACCACGTACCGGGGAGCTGTTTTTT,CASSPRTGELFF,-,-,TRBV18,TRBJ2-2
TGTGCCAGCAGTGAAGCCGGGGGGGCAGATACGCAGTATTTT,CASSEAGGADTQYF,-,TRBD2,TRBV25-1,TRBJ2-3
TGTGCCAGCAGCTTAGGGTTAGCAGCAGATACGCAGTATTTT,CASSLGLAADTQYF,-,-,TRBV11-3,TRBJ2-3
TGTGCTAGTGGTTTGCCCTCCTACGAGCAGTACTTC,CASGLPSYEQYF,once,-,TRBV12-5,TRBJ2-7